The 18 T cell receptor beta chains given below trace back to one sample, sequenced in a study of OX40 agonist ivuxolimab in advanced cancers. The method was immunoSEQ multiplex PCR; TCRdb's version includes in-frame clones alone and lacks a portion of them. The sample has about 46,000 clones; around 90% are singletons. Sequencing used CD4+ or CD8+ T cells sorted from blood, obtained in a trial of the OX40 agonist ivuxolimab. These receptors were obtained from an adult with an advanced solid tumor such as melanoma, head and neck, liver or kidney cancer.

This clone occurred once. The chain carries TRBV15 and TRBJ2-5; D might be TRBD1 (6 bases). The CDR3 sequence is 16 residues long. The V gene's germline CDR1 is LNHNV and CDR2 YYDKDF (reference sequence). V lost 1 base and J 5 bases, leaving 17 bases between the germline ends. Written as DNA, the CDR3 is TGTGCCACCAGCAGAGTTGGGGGCCTTACGGGGGAGACCCAGTACTTC. Translated: CATSRVGGLTGETQYF.

V and J are TRBV19 and TRBJ2-3; 7 nucleotides match TRBD1. The germline gives CDR1 LNHDA, CDR2 SQIVND (reference sequence). The V segment lost 5 bases and the J segment 3 bases; nucleotides outside the gene matches: 11. This CDR3 is 16 amino acids long. The CDR3 nucleotides read TGTGCCAGTAGTGACGACCGACAGGGTTGGACAGATACGCAGTATTTT. The encoded protein is CASSDDRQGWTDTQYF.

V gene TRBV27 combines with J gene TRBJ1-2; tentatively, D is TRBD1 (6 bases). Trimming removed 6 bases at V and 0 bases at J, with 14 bases between. CDR1 is MNHEY, CDR2 SMNVEV, per germline (reference sequence). The CDR3 is 15 amino acids. CDR3: CASSLGQFPNYGYTF. The CDR3 DNA follows: TGTGCCAGCAGCCTCGGACAGTTCCCTAACTATGGCTACACCTTC.

Note on this clone: Within the sample, other DNA sequences also encode this same CDR3. The rearrangement links TRBV9 to TRBJ2-3; the match to TRBD2 covers 7 bases. Germline loops: CDR1 SGDLS, CDR2 YYNGEE. The CDR3 length is 14 residues. Losses at the gene ends were 0 bases for V and 3 bases for J; bases not matched to a gene: 1. CDR3 DNA: TGTGCCAGCAGCGTAGGCGGGAGTACAGATACGCAGTATTTT. Its protein product is CASSVGGSTDTQYF.

A few counts support this clone. The V gene is TRBV7-9, the J gene TRBJ2-5, with a weak D call TRBD2 (5 bases). The germline V gene has CDR1 SEHNR and CDR2 FQNEAQ (reference sequence). Trimming pared 1 base from V and 5 bases from J, leaving 14 bases between. This CDR3 has 15 residues. For the CDR3, the DNA is TGTGCCAGCAGCTTAGGAGGGAATCCTAGGGAGACCCAGTACTTC. It yields the protein CASSLGGNPRETQYF.

This CDR3 reads CASSFGDGKAFF. The CDR3 nucleotides read TGTGCCAGCAGTTTCGGAGACGGCAAAGCTTTCTTT. The J gene is TRBJ1-1, the V gene TRBV6-6; D remains ambiguous. The CDR3 has 12 residues. From germline, CDR1 is MNHNY and CDR2 SVGAGI (reference sequence). V was shortened by 4 bases and J by 9 bases, with 12 bases between the two germline ends.

The CDR3 spells CASSAGGSGDTEAFF. In DNA form, the CDR3 reads TGTGCCAGCAGCGCCGGCGGTTCAGGGGACACTGAAGCTTTCTTT. The chain employs TRBV9 and TRBJ1-1, with D perhaps TRBD1 (6 bases). This CDR3 is built from 15 residues. The V end was cut by 3 bases, the J end by 3 bases, with 15 bases between. The germline V gene encodes CDR1 SGDLS and CDR2 YYNGEE.

J is TRBJ1-1 and V is TRBV7-9, with TRBD1 as a possible D gene (6 bases). The germline gives CDR1 SEHNR, CDR2 FQNEAQ (reference sequence). The CDR3 is 15 amino acids. V lost 5 bases to trimming and J lost 2 bases, with 15 bases between them. The CDR3 spells CASSHRVIDNTEAFF. The CDR3 DNA reads TGTGCCAGCAGCCACAGGGTCATTGATAACACTGAAGCTTTCTTT.

This clone was counted between two and nine times. At the DNA level, this CDR3 is encoded by other sequences in the same sample as well. The rearrangement links TRBV27 to TRBJ2-1, with TRBD1 matching 7 bases. V lost 0 bases and J lost 7; bases outside the gene matches: 3. Germline CDR1 and CDR2: MNHEY and SMNVEV (reference sequence). The CDR3 loop spans 14 amino acids. The CDR3 DNA sequence: TGTGCCAGCAGTTTATCCACAGGGGAAAATGAGCAGTTCTTC. It codes for CASSLSTGENEQFF.

V is TRBV7-9 and J is TRBJ2-3, with TRBD1 matching over 7 bases. CDR1 is SEHNR and CDR2 is FQNEAQ in the germline V gene (reference sequence). CDR3 length equals 17 residues. Trimming at V came to 8 bases and at J to 0 bases, leaving 14 bases not matched to a gene. Here the CDR3 reads CASRQGYIRPSTDTQYF. The CDR3 region has the DNA TGTGCCAGCCGACAGGGCTATATTCGCCCTAGCACAGATACGCAGTATTTT.

A few counts support this clone. The rearrangement uses TRBV5-4 and TRBJ2-3; no clear D. Deletions cut 4 bases from V and 6 bases from J, with 12 bases between. CDR3 length: 13 amino acids. The germline V gene encodes CDR1 SGHNT and CDR2 YYREEE (reference sequence). CDR3 residues: CASSGERADTQYF. The DNA for the CDR3 is TGTGCCAGCAGCGGCGAAAGAGCGGATACGCAGTATTTT.

In its sample, this clone was seen once. The chain couples TRBV10-3 to TRBJ2-3, with TRBD2 identical over 11 bases. With 9 bases clipped from V and 3 bases from J, the junction kept 5 bases outside the gene matches. Germline CDR1 and CDR2: ENHRY and SYGVKD. The CDR3 totals 14 residues. CDR3 coding DNA: TGTGCCATTGCGGGACTAGCGGAAACAGATACGCAGTATTTT. Its protein product is CAIAGLAETDTQYF.

The CDR3 sequence: CASSRSSTGELFF. The CDR3 bases are TGTGCCAGCAGTCGGAGTAGCACCGGGGAGCTGTTTTTT. The chain employs TRBV5-4 and TRBJ2-2; D remains ambiguous. Between the trimmed V and J ends, which lost 5 bases and 4 bases, there was a span of 9 bases. The CDR3 consists of 13 residues. The germline CDR1 and CDR2 sequences are SGHNT and YYREEE (reference sequence).

The chain has TRBV2 and TRBJ2-3; D is uncertain. V was pared by 6 bases and J by 7 bases, with 26 bases between. The germline V gene encodes CDR1 SNHLY and CDR2 FYNNEI. This CDR3 contains 17 residues. The DNA of the CDR3 is TGTGCCAGCAGAGAAAGGATTTTCGAACGGGTTCCCTATACGCAGTATTTT. It is translated as CASRERIFERVPYTQYF. The full variable domain, rest sourced from reference TRBV2 and TRBJ2-3, is EPEVTQTPSHQVTQMGQEVILRCVPISNHLYFYWYRQILGQKVEFLVSFYNNEISEKSEIFDDQFSVERPDGSNFTLKIRSTKLEDSAMYFCASRERIFERVPYTQYFGPGTRLTVL.

The chain joins TRBV5-3 to TRBJ1-6; TRBD1 is a possible D gene (5 bases). TRBV5-3 counts as an open reading frame of uncertain function. Trimming cost V 0 bases and J 9 bases, with 13 bases left between them. The CDR3 totals 15 residues. CDR3 sequence: CARSLVETARSPLHF. Here the CDR3 DNA reads TGTGCCAGAAGCTTGGTCGAGACAGCTCGTTCACCCCTCCACTTT.

A single count supports this clone. The V and J genes are TRBV7-6 and TRBJ2-6; D possibly uses TRBD1 or TRBD2 (5 bases each). The germline V gene has CDR1 SGHVS and CDR2 FNYEAQ. CDR3 length equals 16 residues. V dropped 4 bases and J dropped 6 bases, with 16 bases sitting between them. The CDR3 region has the DNA TGTGCCAGCAGCTCAAGTGGGGGAAGGGTGGCCAACGTCCTGACTTTC. The encoded protein is CASSSSGGRVANVLTF. Together with reference TRBV7-6 and TRBJ2-6, the CDR3 gives the full variable domain: GAGVSQSPRYKVTKRGQDVALRCDPISGHVSLYWYRQALGQGPEFLTYFNYEAQQDKSGLPNDRFSAERPEGSISTLTIQRTEQRDSAMYRCASSSSGGRVANVLTFGAGSRLTVL.

This chain links TRBV11-3 with TRBJ1-1; D is ambiguous. V dropped 5 bases and J dropped 4 bases, with 8 bases sitting between them. The germline V gene encodes CDR1 SGHNT and CDR2 YENEEA. The length of the CDR3 is 12 residues. CDR3 amino acids: CASSPRSTEAFF. CDR3 in DNA: TGTGCCAGCAGCCCTCGCAGCACTGAAGCTTTCTTT. Drawing the rest from reference TRBV11-3 and TRBJ1-1, the complete variable domain is EAGVVQSPRYKIIEKKQPVAFWCNPISGHNTLYWYLQNLGQGPELLIRYENEEAVDDSQLPKDRFSAERLKGVDSTLKIQPAELGDSAVYLCASSPRSTEAFFGQGTRLTVV.

This clone was seen once. The chain employs TRBV19 and TRBJ2-7, with no clear D. V shed 1 base and J shed 4 bases, with 8 bases lying between them. CDR1 and CDR2 (germline): LNHDA, SQIVND (reference sequence). This CDR3 region has 13 residues. The CDR3 loop reads CASSIAFAYEQYF. DNA of the CDR3: TGTGCCAGTAGTATAGCCTTTGCATACGAGCAGTACTTC.